This T cell receptor beta chain is from a study of CD8 T cells in ankylosing spondylitis. By quantitative 5'-RACE with molecular barcodes, the TCR beta libraries were made. TCRdb re-called the 5' RACE reads through MiXCR, storing one row per CDR3 protein. The table has hundreds of thousands of distinct CDR3 sequences, over 9.5% seen once. Of note for this clonotype: What it binds is unknown.

Study results and caveats: Several highly homologous variants made up a TCR beta motif, and this motif appeared characteristic of ankylosing spondylitis blood. Reportedly, disease-linked clones are significantly enriched in ankylosing spondylitis patients' matched synovial fluid. Earlier work had already found some motif variants in reactive arthritis synovial fluid and blood.

Specimen: blood, either unsorted or a sorted T cell fraction (not recorded which). The TCR was taken from a male donor with ankylosing spondylitis or in good health (not recorded which).

CDR3 amino acids: CASSPGTGWYRNQPQHF. DNA of the CDR3: TGTGCCAGCAGTCCCGGGACAGGTTGGTACCGGAATCAGCCCCAGCATTTT. The gene calls are TRBV27 and TRBJ1-5; 8 positions match TRBD1. The CDR3 consists of 17 residues. V lost 5 bases and J lost 4; bases outside the gene matches: 13. Germline CDR1 MNHEY, CDR2 SMNVEV (reference sequence).